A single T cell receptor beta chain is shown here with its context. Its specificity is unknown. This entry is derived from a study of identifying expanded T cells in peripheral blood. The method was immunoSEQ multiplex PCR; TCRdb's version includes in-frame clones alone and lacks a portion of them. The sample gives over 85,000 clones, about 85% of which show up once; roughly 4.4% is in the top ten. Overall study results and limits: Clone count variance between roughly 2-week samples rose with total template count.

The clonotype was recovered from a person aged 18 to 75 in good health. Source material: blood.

CDR3 DNA: TGTGCCAGCAAGGACGACAGCTCCTACGAGCAGTACTTC. Amino acid sequence: CASKDDSSYEQYF. The chain links TRBV6-5 to TRBJ2-7; D may be TRBD1 (5 bases). Trimming shortened V by 7 bases and J by 0 bases, and 10 bases separated the two germline ends. Germline V lookup: CDR1 MNHEY, CDR2 SVGAGI. The CDR3 runs 13 residues.